This T cell receptor beta chain was found in a study of identical twins. This clonotype was seen many times. The CDR3 runs to 16 residues. The V end lost 0 bases, the J end lost 4 bases, and 15 bases lay between the germline ends. Germline values: CDR1 SGHRS, CDR2 YFSETQ. TCRdb reprocessed the 5' RACE reads via MiXCR and lists one record per CDR3 protein. The sample yields approximately 300,000 distinct CDR3 sequences, 8.5% to 9.5% seen once. These sequences were also reported in another study, on yellow fever vaccine responses in identical twins.

This TCR was sampled from a woman between 18 and 29 years old in good health. J is TRBJ2-3 and V is TRBV5-1; D is perhaps TRBD2 (6 bases). Sequencing was performed on CD8+ T cells sorted from blood. The CDR3 coding sequence is TGCGCCAGCAGCTTGGCACCGACACTAGCACCAGATACGCAGTATTTT. Protein sequence: CASSLAPTLAPDTQYF.